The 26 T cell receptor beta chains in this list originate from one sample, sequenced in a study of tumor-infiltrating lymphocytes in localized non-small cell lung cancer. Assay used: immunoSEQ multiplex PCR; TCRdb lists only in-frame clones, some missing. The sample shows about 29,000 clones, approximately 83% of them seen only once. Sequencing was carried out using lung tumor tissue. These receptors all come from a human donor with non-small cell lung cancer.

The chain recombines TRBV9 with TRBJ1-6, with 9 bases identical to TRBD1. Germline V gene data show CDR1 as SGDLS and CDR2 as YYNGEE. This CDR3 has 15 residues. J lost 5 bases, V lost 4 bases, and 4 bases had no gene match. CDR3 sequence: CASSPRTGDNSPLHF. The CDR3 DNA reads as TGTGCCAGCAGCCCACGGACAGGGGATAATTCACCCCTCCACTTT.

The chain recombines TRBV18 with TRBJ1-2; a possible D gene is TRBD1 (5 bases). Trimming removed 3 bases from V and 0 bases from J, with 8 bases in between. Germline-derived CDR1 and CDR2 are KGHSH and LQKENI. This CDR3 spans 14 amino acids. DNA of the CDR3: TGTGCCAGCTCACCGGGGACGTCTAACTATGGCTACACCTTC. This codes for CASSPGTSNYGYTF.

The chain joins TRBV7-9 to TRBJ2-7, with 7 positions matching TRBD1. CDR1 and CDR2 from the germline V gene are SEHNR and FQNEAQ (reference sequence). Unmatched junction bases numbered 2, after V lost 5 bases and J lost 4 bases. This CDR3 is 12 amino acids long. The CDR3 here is CASSGRGYEQYF. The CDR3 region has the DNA TGTGCCAGCAGCGGCAGGGGGTACGAGCAGTACTTC. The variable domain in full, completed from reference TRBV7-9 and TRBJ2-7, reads DTGVSQNPRHKITKRGQNVTFRCDPISEHNRLYWYRQTLGQGPEFLTYFQNEAQLEKSRLLSDRFSAERPKGSFSTLEIQRTEQGDSAMYLCASSGRGYEQYFGPGTRLTVT.

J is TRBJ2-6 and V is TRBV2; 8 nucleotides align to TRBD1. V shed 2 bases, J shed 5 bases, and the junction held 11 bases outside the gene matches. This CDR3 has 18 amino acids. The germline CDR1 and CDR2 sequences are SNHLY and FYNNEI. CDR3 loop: CASSERGTGHGWANVLTF. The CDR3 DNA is TGTGCCAGCAGTGAAAGGGGGACAGGCCACGGTTGGGCCAACGTCCTGACTTTC.

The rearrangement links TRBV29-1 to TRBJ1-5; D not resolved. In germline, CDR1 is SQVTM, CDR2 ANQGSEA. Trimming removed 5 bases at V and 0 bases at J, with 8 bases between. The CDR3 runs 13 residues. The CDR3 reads CSVRRDSNQPQHF. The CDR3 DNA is TGCAGCGTTAGACGGGATAGCAATCAGCCCCAGCATTTT.

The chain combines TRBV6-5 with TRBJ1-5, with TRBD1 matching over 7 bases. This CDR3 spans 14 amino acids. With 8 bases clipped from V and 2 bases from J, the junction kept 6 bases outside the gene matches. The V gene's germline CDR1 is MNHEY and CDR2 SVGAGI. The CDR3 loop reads CASGRQGGNQPQHF. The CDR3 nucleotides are TGTGCCAGCGGGAGACAGGGAGGCAATCAGCCCCAGCATTTT.

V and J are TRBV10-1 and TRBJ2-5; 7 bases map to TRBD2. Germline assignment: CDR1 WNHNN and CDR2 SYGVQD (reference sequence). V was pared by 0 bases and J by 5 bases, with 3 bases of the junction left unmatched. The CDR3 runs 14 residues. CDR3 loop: CASSESGGWETQYF. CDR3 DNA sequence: TGCGCCAGCAGTGAGTCGGGGGGGTGGGAGACCCAGTACTTC.

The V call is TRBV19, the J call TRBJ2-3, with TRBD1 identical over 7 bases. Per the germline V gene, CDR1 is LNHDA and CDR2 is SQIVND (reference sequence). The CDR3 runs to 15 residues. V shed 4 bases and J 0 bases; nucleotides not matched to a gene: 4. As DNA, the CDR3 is TGTGCCAGTAGTACAGACAGGGACAGCACAGATACGCAGTATTTT. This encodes CASSTDRDSTDTQYF.

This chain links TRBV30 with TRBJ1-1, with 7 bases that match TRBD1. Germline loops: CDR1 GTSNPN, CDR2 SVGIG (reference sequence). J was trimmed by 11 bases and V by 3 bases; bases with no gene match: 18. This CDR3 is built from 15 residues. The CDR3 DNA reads TGTGCCTGGAGGTACCTCTTACAGGGGTCATTGAACGCTTTCTTT. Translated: CAWRYLLQGSLNAFF.

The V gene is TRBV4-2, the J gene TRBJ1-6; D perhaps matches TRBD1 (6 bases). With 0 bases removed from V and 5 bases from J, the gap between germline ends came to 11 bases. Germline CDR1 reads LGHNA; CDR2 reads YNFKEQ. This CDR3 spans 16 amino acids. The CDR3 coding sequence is TGTGCCAGCAGCCAAGAGGCGACAGGCCATAATTCACCCCTCCACTTT. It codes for CASSQEATGHNSPLHF.

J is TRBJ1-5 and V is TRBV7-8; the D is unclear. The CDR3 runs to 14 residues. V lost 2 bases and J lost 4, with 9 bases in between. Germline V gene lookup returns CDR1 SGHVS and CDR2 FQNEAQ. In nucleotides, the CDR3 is TGTGCCAGCAGCTTACAGGAAGATAATCAGCCCCAGCATTTT. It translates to CASSLQEDNQPQHF.

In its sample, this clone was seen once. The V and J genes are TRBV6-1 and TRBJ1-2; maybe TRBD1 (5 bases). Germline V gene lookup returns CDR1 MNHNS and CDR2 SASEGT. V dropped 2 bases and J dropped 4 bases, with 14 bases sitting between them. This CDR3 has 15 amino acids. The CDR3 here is CASSEKAVGVYGYTF. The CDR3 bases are TGTGCCAGCAGTGAAAAGGCAGTGGGGGTCTATGGCTACACCTTC.

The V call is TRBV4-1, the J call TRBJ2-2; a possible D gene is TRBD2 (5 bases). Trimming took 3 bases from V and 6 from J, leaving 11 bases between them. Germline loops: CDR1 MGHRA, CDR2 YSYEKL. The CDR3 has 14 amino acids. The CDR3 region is CASSQGVTPGELFF. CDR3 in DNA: TGCGCCAGCAGCCAGGGAGTAACACCCGGGGAGCTGTTTTTT.

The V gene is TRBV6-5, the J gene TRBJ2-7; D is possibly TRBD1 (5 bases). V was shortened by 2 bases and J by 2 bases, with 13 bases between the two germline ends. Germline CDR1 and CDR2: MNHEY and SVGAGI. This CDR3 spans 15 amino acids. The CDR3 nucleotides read TGTGCCAGCAGTTACCAGGCAGGGCTTACCTACGAGCAGTACTTC. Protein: CASSYQAGLTYEQYF.

For the CDR3, the DNA is TGTGCCAGCAGTTACACGGGACAGATCTATGGCTACACCTTC. It is translated as CASSYTGQIYGYTF. The chain employs TRBV6-5 and TRBJ1-2, with TRBD1 matching 7 bases. Germline V CDR1 and CDR2: MNHEY, SVGAGI. The CDR3 contains 14 residues. The ends lost 2 bases at V and 4 bases at J; junction bases unmatched: 4.

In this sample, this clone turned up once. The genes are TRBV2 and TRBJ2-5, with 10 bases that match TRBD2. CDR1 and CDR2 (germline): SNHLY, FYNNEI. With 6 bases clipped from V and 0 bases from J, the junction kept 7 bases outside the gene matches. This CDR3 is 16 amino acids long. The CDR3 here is CASRTSSGGYQETQYF. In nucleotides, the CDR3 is TGTGCCAGCAGAACTTCTAGCGGGGGATACCAAGAGACCCAGTACTTC. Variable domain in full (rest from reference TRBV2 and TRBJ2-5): EPEVTQTPSHQVTQMGQEVILRCVPISNHLYFYWYRQILGQKVEFLVSFYNNEISEKSEIFDDQFSVERPDGSNFTLKIRSTKLEDSAMYFCASRTSSGGYQETQYFGPGTRLLVL.

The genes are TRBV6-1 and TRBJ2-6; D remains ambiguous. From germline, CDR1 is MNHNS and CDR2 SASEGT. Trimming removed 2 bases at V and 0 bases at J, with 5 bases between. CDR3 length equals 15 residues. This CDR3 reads CASSESNSGANVLTF. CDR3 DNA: TGTGCCAGCAGTGAATCAAACTCTGGGGCCAACGTCCTGACTTTC.

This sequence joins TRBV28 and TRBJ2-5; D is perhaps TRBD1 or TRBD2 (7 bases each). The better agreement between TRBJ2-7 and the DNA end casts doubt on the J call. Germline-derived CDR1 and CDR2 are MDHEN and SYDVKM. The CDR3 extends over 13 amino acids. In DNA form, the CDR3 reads TGTGCCAGCAGAGCGGGACAGAGCTACGAGCAGTACTTC. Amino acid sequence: CASRAGQSYEQYF.

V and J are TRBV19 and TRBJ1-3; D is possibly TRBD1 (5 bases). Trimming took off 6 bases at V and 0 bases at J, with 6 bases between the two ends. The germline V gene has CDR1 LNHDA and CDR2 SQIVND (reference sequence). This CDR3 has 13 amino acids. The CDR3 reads CASRGLSGNTIYF. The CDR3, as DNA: TGTGCCAGTAGGGGACTCTCTGGAAACACCATATATTTT.

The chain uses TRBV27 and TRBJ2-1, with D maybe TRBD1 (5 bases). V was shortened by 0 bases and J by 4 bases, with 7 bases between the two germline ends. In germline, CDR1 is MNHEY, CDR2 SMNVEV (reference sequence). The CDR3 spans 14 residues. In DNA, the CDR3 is TGTGCCAGCAGTTTATCCCAGGGTTACAATGAGCAGTTCTTC. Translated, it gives CASSLSQGYNEQFF.

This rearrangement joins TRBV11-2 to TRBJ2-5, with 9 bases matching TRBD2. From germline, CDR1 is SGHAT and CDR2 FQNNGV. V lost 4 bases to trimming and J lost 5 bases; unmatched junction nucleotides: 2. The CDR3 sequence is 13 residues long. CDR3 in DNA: TGTGCCAGCAGCTCGGGACTAGCTGAGACCCAGTACTTC. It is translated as CASSSGLAETQYF. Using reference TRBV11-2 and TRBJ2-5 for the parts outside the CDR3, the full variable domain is EAGVAQSPRYKIIEKRQSVAFWCNPISGHATLYWYQQILGQGPKLLIQFQNNGVVDDSQLPKDRFSAERLKGVDSTLKIQPAKLEDSAVYLCASSSGLAETQYFGPGTRLLVL.

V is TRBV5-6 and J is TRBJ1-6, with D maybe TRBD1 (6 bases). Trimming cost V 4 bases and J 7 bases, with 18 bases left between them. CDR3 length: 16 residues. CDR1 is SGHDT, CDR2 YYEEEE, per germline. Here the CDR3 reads CASSPRPGAGNSPLHF. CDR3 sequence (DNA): TGTGCCAGCAGCCCCAGGCCGGGGGCCGGGAATTCACCCCTCCACTTT.

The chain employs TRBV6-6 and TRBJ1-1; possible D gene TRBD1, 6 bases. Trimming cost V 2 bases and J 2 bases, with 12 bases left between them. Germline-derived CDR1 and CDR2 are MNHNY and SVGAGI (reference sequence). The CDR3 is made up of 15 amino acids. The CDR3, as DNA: TGTGCCAGCAGTTACGAGGGACACCTTAACACTGAAGCTTTCTTT. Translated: CASSYEGHLNTEAFF.

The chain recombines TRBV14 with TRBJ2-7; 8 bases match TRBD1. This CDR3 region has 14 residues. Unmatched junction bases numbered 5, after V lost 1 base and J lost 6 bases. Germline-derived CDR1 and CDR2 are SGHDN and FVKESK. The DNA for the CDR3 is TGTGCCAGCAGCCAAGTGCAGGGGGCGCGCGAGCAGTACTTC. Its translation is CASSQVQGAREQYF.

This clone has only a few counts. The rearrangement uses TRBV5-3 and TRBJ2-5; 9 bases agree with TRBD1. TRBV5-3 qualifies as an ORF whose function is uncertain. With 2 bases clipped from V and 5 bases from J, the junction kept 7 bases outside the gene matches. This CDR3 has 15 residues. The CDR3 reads CARSFTQGAEETQYF. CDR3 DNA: TGTGCCAGAAGCTTTACACAGGGGGCAGAGGAGACCCAGTACTTC.

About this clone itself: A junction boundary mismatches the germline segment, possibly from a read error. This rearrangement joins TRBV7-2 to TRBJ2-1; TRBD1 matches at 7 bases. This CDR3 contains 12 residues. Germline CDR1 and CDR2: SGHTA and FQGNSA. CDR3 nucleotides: TGTGCCAGCAGGCCGGACAGGATTGCCTCGATCTTC. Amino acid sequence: CASRPDRIASIF. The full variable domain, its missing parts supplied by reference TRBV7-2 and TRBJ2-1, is GAGVSQSPSNKVTEKGKDVELRCDPISGHTALYWYRQSLGQGLEFLIYFQGNSAPDKSGLPSDRFSAERTGGSVSTLTIQRTQQEDSAVYLCASRPDRIASIFGPGTRLTVL.